The 17 T cell receptor beta chains below were found in one sample sequenced in a study of CD8 T cells in ankylosing spondylitis. TCRdb reprocessed the 5' RACE reads via MiXCR and lists one record per CDR3 protein. This table holds more than 100,000 distinct CDR3 sequences, about an eighth found once. Sequenced input: blood, either unsorted or a sorted T cell fraction (not recorded which). All receptors come from a female donor with ankylosing spondylitis or in good health (not recorded which).

This clonotype was seen repeatedly, ten times or more. This chain's CDR3 is CASSLYRAEDGYTF. In DNA form, the CDR3 reads TGTGCCAGCAGCTTATATCGGGCAGAGGATGGCTACACCTTC. The chain carries TRBV7-2 and TRBJ1-2; D is unresolved. CDR1 is SGHTA and CDR2 is FQGNSA in the germline V gene. CDR3 size: 14 residues. Deletions cut 2 bases from V and 6 bases from J, with 13 bases between.

This clonotype was seen more than once but under ten times. The chain recombines TRBV2 with TRBJ2-1; D perhaps matches TRBD1 (6 bases). This CDR3 region has 14 residues. Germline loops: CDR1 SNHLY, CDR2 FYNNEI. Trimming took off 2 bases at V and 8 bases at J, with 13 bases between the two ends. CDR3 in amino acids: CASSERQGKDEQFF. The CDR3, as DNA: TGTGCCAGCAGTGAAAGGCAGGGGAAGGATGAGCAGTTCTTC.

Notes on this clonotype: Possible read error: a much larger clone is one base away. V usage is TRBV2 and J usage is TRBJ2-3; 7 bases are a match to TRBD1. There are 13 residues in the CDR3. Germline-derived CDR1 and CDR2 are SNHLY and FYNNEI. Written as DNA, the CDR3 is TGTGTCAGCAGTGAAGAGGGGGCGGGTACGCAGTATTTT. Its translation: CVSSEEGAGTQYF.

This clonotype was seen repeatedly, ten times or more. The chain joins TRBV5-1 to TRBJ1-5, with a tentative D call TRBD1 (6 bases). Deletions cut 4 bases from V and 4 bases from J, with 12 bases between. The CDR3 has 14 residues. Per the germline V gene, CDR1 is SGHRS and CDR2 is YFSETQ. CDR3 protein: CASSPRTVNQPQHF. The CDR3 DNA follows: TGCGCCAGCAGCCCGCGGACAGTGAATCAGCCCCAGCATTTT.

In this sample, this clonotype turned up many times. This sequence joins TRBV20-1 and TRBJ2-7; D gene unclear. The CDR3 loop spans 11 amino acids. Germline V gene sequence: CDR1 DFQATT, CDR2 SNEGSKA (reference sequence). V was shortened by 3 bases and J by 7 bases, with 10 bases between the two germline ends. The CDR3 region is CSASFVGEQYF. Here the CDR3 DNA reads TGCAGTGCTAGTTTCGTGGGAGAGCAGTACTTC.

This clonotype was recorded many times. The J gene is TRBJ1-2, the V gene TRBV27; maybe TRBD1 (5 bases). Between the trimmed V and J ends, which lost 3 bases and 8 bases, there was a span of 22 bases. Germline V lookup: CDR1 MNHEY, CDR2 SMNVEV (reference sequence). This CDR3 has 16 residues. The CDR3: CASSLRAPGRDNGYTF. The CDR3 nucleotides are TGTGCCAGCAGTTTGCGGGCCCCCGGCAGGGATAACGGCTACACCTTC.

This clonotype has at least ten counts. The rearrangement joins TRBV20-1 to TRBJ1-1; D uncertain. This CDR3 has 12 residues. The V gene's germline CDR1 is DFQATT and CDR2 SNEGSKA (reference sequence). V was cut by 5 bases and J by 1 base, with 8 bases left in between. The CDR3, as DNA: TGCAGTGCTCCCCGGCCGAACACTGAAGCTTTCTTT. Encoded protein: CSAPRPNTEAFF.

This clonotype was seen repeatedly, ten times or more. This sequence joins TRBV5-4 and TRBJ1-1; TRBD1 matches at 12 bases. This CDR3 is 16 amino acids long. The J segment lost 4 bases and the V segment lost 0 bases, leaving 4 bases of the junction unmatched. CDR1 SGHNT and CDR2 YYREEE come from the germline V gene (reference sequence). The CDR3 region is CASSLAGGQGATEAFF. In DNA, the CDR3 is TGTGCCAGCAGCTTGGCCGGGGGACAGGGGGCCACTGAAGCTTTCTTT. Full variable domain (outside the CDR3, taken from reference TRBV5-4 and TRBJ1-1): ETGVTQSPTHLIKTRGQQVTLRCSSQSGHNTVSWYQQALGQGPQFIFQYYREEENGRGNFPPRFSGLQFPNYSSELNVNALELDDSALYLCASSLAGGQGATEAFFGQGTRLTVV.

The rearrangement uses TRBV7-9 and TRBJ1-2; D is uncertain. The germline gives CDR1 SEHNR, CDR2 FQNEAQ (reference sequence). V was cut by 5 bases and J by 5 bases, with 6 bases left in between. The length of the CDR3 is 11 residues. The DNA of the CDR3 is TGTGCCAGCAGCGACGGGTATGGCTACACCTTC. Translation gives CASSDGYGYTF. Full variable domain (missing parts from reference TRBV7-9 and TRBJ1-2): DTGVSQNPRHKITKRGQNVTFRCDPISEHNRLYWYRQTLGQGPEFLTYFQNEAQLEKSRLLSDRFSAERPKGSFSTLEIQRTEQGDSAMYLCASSDGYGYTFGSGTRLTVV.

This clonotype has ten or more counts. The chain employs TRBV29-1 and TRBJ1-4, with unresolved D. The CDR3 has 13 residues. The V end lost 0 bases, the J end lost 8 bases, and 10 bases lay between the germline ends. CDR1 is SQVTM, CDR2 ANQGSEA, per germline. This CDR3 reads CSVEDGGREKLFF. CDR3 DNA sequence: TGCAGCGTTGAAGACGGAGGAAGAGAAAAACTGTTTTTT.

The chain links TRBV9 to TRBJ1-2; D perhaps matches TRBD1 (5 bases). The CDR3 has 18 residues. Per the germline V gene, CDR1 is SGDLS and CDR2 is YYNGEE. V gave up 0 bases and J gave up 2 bases, with 20 bases separating them. CDR3 sequence reads: CASSVAGHQGLLNYGYTF. For the CDR3, the DNA is TGTGCCAGCAGCGTAGCCGGGCACCAGGGACTCCTAAACTATGGCTACACCTTC.

This clonotype was seen ten or more times. The chain has TRBV7-2 and TRBJ1-2; the D is unclear. Germline V gene sequence: CDR1 SGHTA, CDR2 FQGNSA. This CDR3 spans 9 amino acids. The ends were cut back, 8 bases at V and 8 bases at J, with 6 bases in the middle. The CDR3 bases are TGTGCCAGCGGTTTCGGCTACACCTTC. Translated, it gives CASGFGYTF.

V gene TRBV29-1 combines with J gene TRBJ2-7; no definite D call. The CDR3 runs to 13 residues. Germline V gene lookup returns CDR1 SQVTM and CDR2 ANQGSEA. V was shortened by 4 bases and J by 0 bases, with 10 bases between the two germline ends. This CDR3 is CSVGSRSSYEQYF. CDR3 nucleotide sequence: TGCAGCGTTGGGTCCAGGAGCTCCTACGAGCAGTACTTC.

V and J are TRBV6-1 and TRBJ2-2; D is undetermined. Trimming pared 8 bases from V and 1 base from J, leaving 8 bases between. Per the germline V gene, CDR1 is MNHNS and CDR2 is SASEGT. The CDR3 has 13 residues. DNA for the CDR3: TGTGCCAGCCCGGACCAGAACACCGGGGAGCTGTTTTTT. It specifies CASPDQNTGELFF.

This clonotype was detected only a few times. CDR3 in DNA: TGTGCCAGTAGTAACTTAGGGGGGAACACTGAAGCTTTCTTT. This encodes CASSNLGGNTEAFF. This chain connects TRBV19 to TRBJ1-1; TRBD1 is a possible D gene (6 bases). V lost 4 bases, J lost 1 base, and 10 bases lay in between. The CDR3 length is 14 residues. The V gene's germline CDR1 is LNHDA and CDR2 SQIVND (reference sequence).

This clonotype was counted ten times or more. This chain connects TRBV6-5 to TRBJ2-5; no clear D. This CDR3 has 15 residues. From germline, CDR1 is MNHEY and CDR2 SVGAGI. The V end lost 0 bases, the J end lost 5 bases, and 13 bases lay between the germline ends. The chain's CDR3 is CASSYSSGVGETQYF. The CDR3 DNA reads as TGTGCCAGCAGTTACTCGTCTGGGGTAGGGGAGACCCAGTACTTC.

The J gene is TRBJ1-2, the V gene TRBV3-1; D remains unclear. Trimming cost V 4 bases and J 1 base, with 13 bases left between them. CDR1 and CDR2 from the germline V gene are LGHDT and YNNKEL (reference sequence). There are 15 residues in the CDR3. The DNA for the CDR3 is TGTGCCAGCAGCCTAGATACGGAGATTAACTATGGCTACACCTTC. Its translation is CASSLDTEINYGYTF.